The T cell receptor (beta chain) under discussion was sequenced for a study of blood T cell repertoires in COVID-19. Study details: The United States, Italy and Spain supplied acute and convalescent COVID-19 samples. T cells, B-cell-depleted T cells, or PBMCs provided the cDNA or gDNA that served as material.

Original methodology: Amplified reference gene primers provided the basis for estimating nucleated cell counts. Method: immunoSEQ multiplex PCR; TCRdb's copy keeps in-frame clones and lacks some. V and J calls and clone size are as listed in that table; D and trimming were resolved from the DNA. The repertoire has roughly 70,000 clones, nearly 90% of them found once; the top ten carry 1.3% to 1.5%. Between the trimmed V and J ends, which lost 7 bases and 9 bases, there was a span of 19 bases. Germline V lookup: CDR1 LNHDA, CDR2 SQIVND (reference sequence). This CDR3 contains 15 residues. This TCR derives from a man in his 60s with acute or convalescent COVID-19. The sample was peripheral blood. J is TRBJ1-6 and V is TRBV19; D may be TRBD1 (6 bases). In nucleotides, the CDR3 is TGTGCCAGTACCAAAACAGGGAGGGAAGGTTCACCCCTCCACTTT. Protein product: CASTKTGREGSPLHF.